This TCR beta chain derives from a study of cytomegalovirus exposure and HLA in healthy donors. Study context: A subsequent analysis stated that the 110 or so validation repertoires were run on the same platform as the roughly 670 first-cohort repertoires.

Findings and limits, study-wide: Listed as cytomegalovirus-associated were about 160 TCR beta chains. Usually a TCR sequence was rare, but some public TCRs were found in many donors.

These donors were members of the 120-subject validation cohort, a group separate from the roughly 670-subject first cohort. The sample holds one count of this clone. Its antigen is undetermined. Sequencing used immunoSEQ multiplex PCR; TCRdb keeps in-frame clones, though not all of them. The sample shows fewer than 250,000 clones, around four fifths of them seen only once. Sequenced: PBMCs. This TCR derives from a woman younger than 35 in good health and CMV-seronegative.

The CDR3 coding sequence is TGTGCCACCAGCAGGGGGACAGGGGTTTATGAAAAACTGTTTTTT. Translation: CATSRGTGVYEKLFF. The chain employs TRBV15 and TRBJ1-4; 10 positions match TRBD1. This CDR3 contains 15 residues. The germline V gene encodes CDR1 LNHNV and CDR2 YYDKDF (reference sequence). V was clipped by 3 bases and J by 6 bases; unmatched bases: 4.